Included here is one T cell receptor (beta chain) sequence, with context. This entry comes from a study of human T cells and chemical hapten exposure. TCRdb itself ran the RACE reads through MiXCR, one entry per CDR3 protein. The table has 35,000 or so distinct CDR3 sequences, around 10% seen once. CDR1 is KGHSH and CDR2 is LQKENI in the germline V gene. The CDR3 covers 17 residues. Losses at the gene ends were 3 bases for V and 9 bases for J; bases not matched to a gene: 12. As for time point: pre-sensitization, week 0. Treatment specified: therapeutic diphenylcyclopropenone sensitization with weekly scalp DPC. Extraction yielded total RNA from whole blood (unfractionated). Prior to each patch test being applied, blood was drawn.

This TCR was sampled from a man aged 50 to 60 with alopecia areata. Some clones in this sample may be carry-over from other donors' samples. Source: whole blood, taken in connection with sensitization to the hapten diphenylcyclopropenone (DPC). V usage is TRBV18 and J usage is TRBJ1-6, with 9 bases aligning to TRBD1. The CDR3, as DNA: TGTGCCAGCTCACCCCCCGGGACAGGGTCGAGTTCTTCACCCCTCCACTTT. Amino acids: CASSPPGTGSSSSPLHF.